The 10 T cell receptor beta chains below were found in one sample sequenced in a study of cytomegalovirus exposure and HLA in healthy donors. PCR primers comprised 60 Vbeta and 13 Jbeta primers. Generated by immunoSEQ multiplex PCR, the TCRdb table keeps only in-frame clones and is missing some. Of tens of thousands of clones in the sample, roughly 72% are singletons; the top ten hold about 6%. The specimen sequenced was PBMCs. The receptors come from a man aged 50 to 59 in good health and CMV-seronegative.

V usage is TRBV5-1 and J usage is TRBJ1-1; D is perhaps TRBD1 (6 bases). Deletions cut 0 bases from V and 4 bases from J, with 10 bases between. The CDR3 extends over 14 amino acids. The V gene's germline CDR1 is SGHRS and CDR2 YFSETQ. CDR3 in DNA: TGCGCCAGCAGCTTGGAGGGGGTAGCCACTGAAGCTTTCTTT. The encoded protein is CASSLEGVATEAFF.

The CDR3, as DNA: TGTGCCAGTATCGACAGGGGCCCTCTCAGTAGCTCCTACAATGAGCAGTTCTTC. This gives the protein CASIDRGPLSSSYNEQFF. The rearrangement uses TRBV19 and TRBJ2-1; 8 bases are shared with TRBD1. Germline CDR1 and CDR2: LNHDA and SQIVND (reference sequence). V lost 7 bases, J lost 0 bases, and 14 bases stayed unmatched. CDR3 length equals 18 residues.

The chain combines TRBV5-1 with TRBJ2-1; no firm D call. Trimming shortened V by 1 base and J by 2 bases, and 4 bases separated the two germline ends. CDR1 and CDR2 from the germline V gene are SGHRS and YFSETQ. The CDR3 is 13 amino acids. The CDR3 DNA is TGCGCCAGCAGCTTGAGCGCCTACAATGAGCAGTTCTTC. Translation: CASSLSAYNEQFF. Full variable domain (missing parts from reference TRBV5-1 and TRBJ2-1): KAGVTQTPRYLIKTRGQQVTLSCSPISGHRSVSWYQQTPGQGLQFLFEYFSETQRNKGNFPGRFSGRQFSNSRSEMNVSTLELGDSALYLCASSLSAYNEQFFGPGTRLTVL.

The rearrangement links TRBV6-6 to TRBJ2-1; 7 nucleotides match TRBD1. The germline CDR1 and CDR2 sequences are MNHNY and SVGAGI (reference sequence). This CDR3 spans 12 amino acids. V lost 6 bases, J lost 7 bases, and 3 bases stayed unmatched. The CDR3 nucleotides are TGTGCCAGCAGAAAACAGGGGAATGAGCAGTTCTTC. Translation: CASRKQGNEQFF.

The chain couples TRBV7-9 to TRBJ1-4; 11 positions match TRBD1. Germline V gene sequence: CDR1 SEHNR, CDR2 FQNEAQ (reference sequence). The J segment lost 8 bases and the V segment lost 5 bases, leaving 4 bases of the junction unmatched. The CDR3 length is 14 residues. The CDR3 coding sequence is TGTGCCAGCAGCCGGACAGGGGGCAGAGAAAAACTGTTTTTT. It encodes CASSRTGGREKLFF.

Worth noting for this clone: Mismatch with germline at one junction end may stem from a read error. V usage is TRBV7-7 and J usage is TRBJ2-5; TRBD2 agrees at 9 bases. The germline CDR1 and CDR2 sequences are SSHAT and FNYEAQ (reference sequence). The CDR3 has 17 amino acids. The DNA of the CDR3 is TGTGCTAGCAGCTTAGGGTCTAGCGGGGCGTACCAAGAGACCCAGTACTTC. Protein product: CASSLGSSGAYQETQYF.

This clone was observed a few times. The V gene is TRBV5-4, the J gene TRBJ2-3, with 13 bases fitting TRBD2. V was clipped by 5 bases and J by 1 base; unmatched bases: 7. The CDR3 is made up of 17 amino acids. CDR1 and CDR2 from the germline V gene are SGHNT and YYREEE (reference sequence). The CDR3 DNA reads as TGTGCCAGCAGTTCCGGACTAGCGGGAGTTGGCACAGATACGCAGTATTTT. It codes for CASSSGLAGVGTDTQYF.

The rearrangement links TRBV6-4 to TRBJ1-1, with 12 bases lining up with TRBD1. CDR1 is MRHNA, CDR2 SNTAGT, per germline. This CDR3 contains 15 residues. With 5 bases clipped from V and 7 bases from J, the junction kept 8 bases outside the gene matches. DNA of the CDR3: TGTGCCAGCAGTTCCGGGACAGGGGGCTCTGGTGAAGCTTTCTTT. It is translated as CASSSGTGGSGEAFF.

The CDR3 region has the DNA TGCGCCAGCAGCCTAAACACAGGGTTCGTAACCAAAAACATTCAGTACTTC. Its translation is CASSLNTGFVTKNIQYF. This rearrangement joins TRBV5-1 to TRBJ2-4, with D possibly being TRBD1 (6 bases). Deletions cut 4 bases from V and 2 bases from J, with 19 bases between. The CDR3 extends over 17 amino acids. Germline-derived CDR1 and CDR2 are SGHRS and YFSETQ.

The rearrangement uses TRBV27 and TRBJ2-7; no clear D gene. Trimming removed 2 bases at V and 2 bases at J, with 10 bases between. The CDR3 contains 14 residues. Germline values: CDR1 MNHEY, CDR2 SMNVEV (reference sequence). For the CDR3, the DNA is TGTGCCAGCAGTTTAGGTCCACGCGCCTACGAGCAGTACTTC. Encoded protein: CASSLGPRAYEQYF.